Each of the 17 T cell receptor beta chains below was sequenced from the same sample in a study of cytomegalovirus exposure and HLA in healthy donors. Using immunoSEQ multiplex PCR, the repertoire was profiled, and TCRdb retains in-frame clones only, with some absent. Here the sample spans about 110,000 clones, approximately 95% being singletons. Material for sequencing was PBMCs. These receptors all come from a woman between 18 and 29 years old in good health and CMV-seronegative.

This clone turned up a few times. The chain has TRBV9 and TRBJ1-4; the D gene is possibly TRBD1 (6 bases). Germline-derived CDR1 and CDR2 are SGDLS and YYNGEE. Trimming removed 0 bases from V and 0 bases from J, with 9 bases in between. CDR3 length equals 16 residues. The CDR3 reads CASSVGQGPTNEKLFF. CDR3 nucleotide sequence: TGTGCCAGCAGCGTAGGTCAGGGGCCAACTAATGAAAAACTGTTTTTT.

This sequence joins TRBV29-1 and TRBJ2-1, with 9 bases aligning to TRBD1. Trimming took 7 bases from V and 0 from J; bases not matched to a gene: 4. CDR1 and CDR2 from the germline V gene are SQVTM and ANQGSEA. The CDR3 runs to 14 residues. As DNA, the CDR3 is TGCAGCGCAGGGACAGGGAACTCCTACAATGAGCAGTTCTTC. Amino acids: CSAGTGNSYNEQFF.

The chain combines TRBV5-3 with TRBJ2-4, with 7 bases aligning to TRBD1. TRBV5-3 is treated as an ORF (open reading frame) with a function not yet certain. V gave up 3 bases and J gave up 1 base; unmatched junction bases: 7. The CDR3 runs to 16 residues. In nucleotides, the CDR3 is TGTGCCAGAAGCTCCGGGTCACAGGGGGCCAAAAACATTCAGTACTTC. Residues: CARSSGSQGAKNIQYF.

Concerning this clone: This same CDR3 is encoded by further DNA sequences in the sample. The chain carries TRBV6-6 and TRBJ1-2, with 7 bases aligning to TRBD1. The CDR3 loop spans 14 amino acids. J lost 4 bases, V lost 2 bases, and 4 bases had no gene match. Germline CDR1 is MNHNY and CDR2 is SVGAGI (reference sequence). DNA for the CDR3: TGTGCCAGCAGTTACAAGGGGACAGCCTATGGCTACACCTTC. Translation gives CASSYKGTAYGYTF.

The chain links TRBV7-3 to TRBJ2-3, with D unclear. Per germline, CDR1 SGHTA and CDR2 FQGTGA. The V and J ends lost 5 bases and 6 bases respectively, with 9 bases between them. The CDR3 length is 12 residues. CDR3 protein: CASSPHGDTQYF. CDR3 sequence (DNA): TGTGCCAGCAGCCCCCACGGGGATACGCAGTATTTT.

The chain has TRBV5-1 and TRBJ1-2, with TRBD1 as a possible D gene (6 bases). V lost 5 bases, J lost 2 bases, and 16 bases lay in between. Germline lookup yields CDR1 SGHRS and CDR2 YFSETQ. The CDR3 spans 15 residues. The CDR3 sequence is CASRGSTGLNYGYTF. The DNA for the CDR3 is TGCGCCAGCAGGGGTAGCACAGGGCTCAACTATGGCTACACCTTC.

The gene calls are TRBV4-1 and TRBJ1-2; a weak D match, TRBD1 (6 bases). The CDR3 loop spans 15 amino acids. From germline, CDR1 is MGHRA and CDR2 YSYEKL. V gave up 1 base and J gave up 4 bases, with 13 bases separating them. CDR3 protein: CASSQGAGVGYGYTF. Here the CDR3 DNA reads TGCGCCAGCAGCCAAGGCGCAGGGGTCGGCTATGGCTACACCTTC.

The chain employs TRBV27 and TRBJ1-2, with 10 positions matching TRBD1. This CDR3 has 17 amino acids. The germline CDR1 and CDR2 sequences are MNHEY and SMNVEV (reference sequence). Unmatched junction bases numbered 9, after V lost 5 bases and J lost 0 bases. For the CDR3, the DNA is TGTGCCAGCAGTCCCGGGACAGGGGACTCAGCTAACTATGGCTACACCTTC. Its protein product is CASSPGTGDSANYGYTF.

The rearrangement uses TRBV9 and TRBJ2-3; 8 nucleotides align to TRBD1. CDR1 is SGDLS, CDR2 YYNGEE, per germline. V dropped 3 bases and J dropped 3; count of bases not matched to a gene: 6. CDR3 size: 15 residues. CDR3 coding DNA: TGTGCCAGCAGCGGGACAGGGCGGGTGACAGATACGCAGTATTTT. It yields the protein CASSGTGRVTDTQYF.

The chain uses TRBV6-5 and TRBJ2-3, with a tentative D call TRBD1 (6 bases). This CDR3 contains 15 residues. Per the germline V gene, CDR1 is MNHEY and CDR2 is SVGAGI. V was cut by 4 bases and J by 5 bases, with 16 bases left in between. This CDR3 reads CASSFQGQFGDTQYF. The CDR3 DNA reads TGTGCCAGCAGTTTCCAGGGACAATTTGGAGATACGCAGTATTTT.

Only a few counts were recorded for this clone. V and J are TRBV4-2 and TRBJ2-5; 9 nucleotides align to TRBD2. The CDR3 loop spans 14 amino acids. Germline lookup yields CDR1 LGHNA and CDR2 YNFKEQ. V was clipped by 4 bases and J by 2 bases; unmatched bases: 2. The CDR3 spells CASSRLAEQETQYF. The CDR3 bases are TGTGCCAGCAGCCGACTAGCGGAACAAGAGACCCAGTACTTC.

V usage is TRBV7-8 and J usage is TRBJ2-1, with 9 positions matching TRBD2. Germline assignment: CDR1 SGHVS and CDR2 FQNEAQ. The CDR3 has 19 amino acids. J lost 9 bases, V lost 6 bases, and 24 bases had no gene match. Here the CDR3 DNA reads TGTGCCAGCAGTCAACCACCCGCCCTCCTAGCGGGGCCCCGGGGTGAGCAGTTCTTC. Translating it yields CASSQPPALLAGPRGEQFF.

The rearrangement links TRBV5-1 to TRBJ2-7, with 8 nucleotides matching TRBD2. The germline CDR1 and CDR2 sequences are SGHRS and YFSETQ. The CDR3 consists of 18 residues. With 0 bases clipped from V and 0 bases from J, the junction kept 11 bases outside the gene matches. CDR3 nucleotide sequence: TGCGCCAGCAGCTTGGTATTCGGGGGGGGGCTTAGCTCCTACGAGCAGTACTTC. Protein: CASSLVFGGGLSSYEQYF.

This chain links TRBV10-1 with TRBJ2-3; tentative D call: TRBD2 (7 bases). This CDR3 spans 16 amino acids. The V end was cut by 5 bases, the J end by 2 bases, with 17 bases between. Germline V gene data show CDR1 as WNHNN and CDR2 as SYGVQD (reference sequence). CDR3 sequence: CASSTQNGGLTDTQYF. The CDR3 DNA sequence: TGCGCCAGCAGTACACAGAACGGGGGGCTCACAGATACGCAGTATTTT.

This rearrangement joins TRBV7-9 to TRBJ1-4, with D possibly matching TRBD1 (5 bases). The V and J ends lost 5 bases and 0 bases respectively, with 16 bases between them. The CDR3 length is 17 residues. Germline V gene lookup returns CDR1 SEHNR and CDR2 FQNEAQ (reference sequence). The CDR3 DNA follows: TGTGCCAGCAGCCTCTCAATCGGGGGAGCAACTAATGAAAAACTGTTTTTT. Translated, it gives CASSLSIGGATNEKLFF.

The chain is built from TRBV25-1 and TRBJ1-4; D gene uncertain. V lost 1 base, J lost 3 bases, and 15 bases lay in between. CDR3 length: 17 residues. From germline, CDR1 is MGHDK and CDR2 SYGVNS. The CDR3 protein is CASSEWRVVVANEKLFF. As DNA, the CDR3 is TGTGCCAGCAGTGAATGGAGGGTTGTAGTGGCTAATGAAAAACTGTTTTTT.

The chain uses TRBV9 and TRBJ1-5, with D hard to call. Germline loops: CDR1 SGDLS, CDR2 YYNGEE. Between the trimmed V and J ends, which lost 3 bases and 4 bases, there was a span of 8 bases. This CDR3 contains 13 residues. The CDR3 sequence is CASSGDWNQPQHF. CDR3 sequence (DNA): TGTGCCAGCAGCGGAGATTGGAATCAGCCCCAGCATTTT.